These T cell receptor beta chains were read from a single sample in a study of blood T cell repertoires in COVID-19. TCRdb's table, derived via immunoSEQ multiplex PCR, lists solely in-frame clones and lacks some. The profile shows under 250,000 clones, more than 75% of them singletons. What was sequenced was peripheral blood. The receptors derive from a man aged 50 or older with COVID-19, enrolled during active disease. The conserved cysteine and the conserved F or W are not part of the CDR3 here. The order of the fields is V gene, CDR3 length, CDR3 protein.

TRBV7-3 13 ASSSSPQQKETQY
TRBV5-6 12 ASSLEGGRTEAF
TRBV5-1 13 ASSHSGRAYNEQF
TRBV27 13 ASTKIGTPSYEQY
TRBV18 13 ASSPQDRGLYEQY
TRBV2 12 ASTGTSGGDTQY
TRBV19 12 ASSTDREVETQY
TRBV19 12 ASSIGGLNPEQY
TRBV6-6 12 ASSSPRNTGELF
TRBV7-9 11 ASGAPKNTEAF
TRBV5-1 11 ASQREGSYEQY
TRBV10-3 11 AIGAVGSTEAF
TRBV3-1/TRBV3-2 13 ASSLRARYTDTQY